The rows below give T cell receptor beta chains drawn from one sample of a study of blood T cell repertoires in COVID-19. Sequencing used immunoSEQ multiplex PCR; TCRdb keeps in-frame clones, though not all of them. The sample lists roughly 90,000 clones, roughly 90% seen once, with about 2% in the top ten. Sequenced sample: peripheral blood. The receptor source for this set is a man aged 50-60 years with acute or convalescent COVID-19. Both conserved end residues are part of each CDR3. D genes are given only for firm matches. A row's size may be missing; if present it is once, few, many or a size class.

D: -
J: TRBJ2-7
V: TRBV29-1
size: -
DNA: TGCAGCGTCGCCGTTGCGCACTCCTACGAGCAGTACTTC
CDR3: CSVAVAHSYEQYF

D: TRBD1
J: TRBJ2-2
V: TRBV5-1
size: -
DNA: TGCGCCAGCAGCTTGGTCGCTGACAGGGCCACCGGGGAGCTGTTTTTT
CDR3: CASSLVADRATGELFF

D: -
J: TRBJ1-5
V: TRBV20-1
size: -
DNA: TGCAGTGCTAGTTTAGTTAAGCGAAGGAATCAGCCCCAGCATTTT
CDR3: CSASLVKRRNQPQHF

D: TRBD1
J: TRBJ1-2
V: TRBV5-6
size: -
DNA: TGTGCCAGCAGCGTCCGGGACAGGGCCGATACCTTC
CDR3: CASSVRDRADTF

D: -
J: TRBJ2-1
V: TRBV7-8
size: -
DNA: TGTGCCAGCAGCTTCAGGGGAAATACCTACAATGAGCAGTTCTTC
CDR3: CASSFRGNTYNEQFF

D: TRBD2
J: TRBJ2-1
V: TRBV11-2
size: once
DNA: TGTGCCAGCAGCTTAGATCGAGTGGCTAGCGGGAGGGCCCACAATGAGCAGTTCTTC
CDR3: CASSLDRVASGRAHNEQFF

D: -
J: TRBJ1-2
V: TRBV28
size: -
DNA: TGTGCCAGCAGTATCTCGCCGGGTGGTGGCTACACCTTC
CDR3: CASSISPGGGYTF

D: TRBD1
J: TRBJ2-1
V: TRBV7-8
size: -
DNA: TGTGCCAGCAGCCTTCCGATATCCGGGACAGGGGGAAATGAGCAGTTCTTC
CDR3: CASSLPISGTGGNEQFF

D: TRBD1
J: TRBJ1-5
V: TRBV6-2/TRBV6-3
size: -
DNA: TGTGCCAGCAGCCCGGGGGGGACAGGGCAACAGCCCCAGCATTTT
CDR3: CASSPGGTGQQPQHF

D: TRBD2
J: TRBJ2-5
V: TRBV7-2
size: -
DNA: TGTGCCAGCAGCTTAGCGGGACTAGCGGGGGGCGAAGAGACCCAGTACTTC
CDR3: CASSLAGLAGGEETQYF

D: TRBD1
J: TRBJ1-2
V: TRBV5-1
size: -
DNA: TGCGCCAGCAGCCTAGACAGGGGACACGTAGATGGCTACACCTTC
CDR3: CASSLDRGHVDGYTF

D: TRBD1
J: TRBJ1-4
V: TRBV5-1
size: -
DNA: TGCGCCAGCAGTCGTACAGGGGCGCAGAGTGAAAAACTGTTTTTT
CDR3: CASSRTGAQSEKLFF

D: -
J: TRBJ1-1
V: TRBV28
size: -
DNA: TGTGCCAGCGGGTGGAGGACTGAAGCTTTCTTT
CDR3: CASGWRTEAFF

D: TRBD1
J: TRBJ2-2
V: TRBV4-3
size: -
DNA: TGCGCCAGCAGCCTCCGGGACAGGACCGGGGAGCTGTTTTTT
CDR3: CASSLRDRTGELFF

D: -
J: TRBJ2-1
V: TRBV7-9
size: -
DNA: TGTGCCAGCAGCTTAGGGTGGGGCGATGAGCAGTTCTTC
CDR3: CASSLGWGDEQFF

D: -
J: TRBJ1-5
V: TRBV2
size: -
DNA: TGTGCCAGCAGTGATACGGTTCAGCCCCAGCATTTT
CDR3: CASSDTVQPQHF

D: -
J: TRBJ2-1
V: TRBV5-1
size: -
DNA: TGCGCCAGCAGCCCGGGTGGACAGAATTTCAATGAGCAGTTCTTC
CDR3: CASSPGGQNFNEQFF

D: TRBD2
J: TRBJ2-6
V: TRBV19
size: -
DNA: TGTGCCAGTAGTCTCACCGCCGCGGGGGTTGGGGCCAACGTCCTGACTTTC
CDR3: CASSLTAAGVGANVLTF

D: TRBD1
J: TRBJ2-2
V: TRBV5-1
size: once
DNA: TGCGCCAGCGCCCTGGACAGGACGAACACCGGGGAGCTGTTTTTT
CDR3: CASALDRTNTGELFF

D: -
J: TRBJ2-3
V: TRBV13
size: -
DNA: TGTGCCAGCAGCCAAGGACTGGGCACAGATACGCAGTATTTT
CDR3: CASSQGLGTDTQYF

D: -
J: TRBJ2-6
V: TRBV6-4
size: -
DNA: TGTGCCAGCAGTGTGGGGCCTGGGGCCAACGTCCTGACTTTC
CDR3: CASSVGPGANVLTF

D: TRBD1
J: TRBJ1-2
V: TRBV3-1/TRBV3-2
size: -
DNA: TGTGCCAGCAGCCAAGGATATAGGGGGCTAAACTATGGCTACACCTTC
CDR3: CASSQGYRGLNYGYTF

D: -
J: TRBJ2-3
V: TRBV4-1
size: few
DNA: TGCGCCAGCAGCCAAGAATGGAGGGTTGGATCTCGCTTGGATACGCAGTATTTT
CDR3: CASSQEWRVGSRLDTQYF

D: TRBD1
J: TRBJ2-3
V: TRBV19
size: -
DNA: TGTGCCAGTAGTGGACAACCGGGACAGCCTTTGGATACGCAGTATTTT
CDR3: CASSGQPGQPLDTQYF

D: -
J: TRBJ1-6
V: TRBV19
size: -
DNA: TGTGCCAGTAGTACGACAGGACCTTATAATTCACCCCTCCACTTT
CDR3: CASSTTGPYNSPLHF

D: TRBD1
J: TRBJ1-1
V: TRBV29-1
size: many
DNA: TGCAGCGCACTAAGACAGGGAGTCACTGCTTTCTTT
CDR3: CSALRQGVTAFF

D: -
J: TRBJ1-1
V: TRBV19
size: -
DNA: TGTGCCAGTATCGAGGCTACTGAAGCTTTCTTT
CDR3: CASIEATEAFF

D: -
J: TRBJ2-7
V: TRBV5-1
size: -
DNA: TGCGCCAGCAGCTTTTACTCGGGGGACTACGAGCAGTACTTC
CDR3: CASSFYSGDYEQYF

D: TRBD1
J: TRBJ1-5
V: TRBV28
size: -
DNA: TGTGCCAGCAGTTCCTATCAGGGGGTCAATCAGCCCCAGCATTTT
CDR3: CASSSYQGVNQPQHF

D: TRBD2
J: TRBJ2-2
V: TRBV6-5
size: -
DNA: TGTGCCAGCAGTTATGGCGGGGGGACCACCGGGGAGCTGTTTTTT
CDR3: CASSYGGGTTGELFF

D: TRBD1
J: TRBJ2-5
V: TRBV28
size: -
DNA: TGTGCCAGCAGTCCCATCTCCCCAGGGGGCGGAGAGACCCAGTACTTC
CDR3: CASSPISPGGGETQYF

D: -
J: TRBJ1-5
V: TRBV28
size: once
DNA: TGTGCCAGCCGTTTTGGGCTTCAACCCAATCAGCCCCAGCATTTT
CDR3: CASRFGLQPNQPQHF

D: -
J: TRBJ2-5
V: TRBV4-1
size: once
DNA: TGCGCCAGCAGTAGACTGACGAAAGAGACCCAGTACTTC
CDR3: CASSRLTKETQYF

D: -
J: TRBJ2-7
V: TRBV7-2
size: -
DNA: TGTGCCAGCAGCTTATTTGGCCGGACTGTATACGAGCAGTACTTC
CDR3: CASSLFGRTVYEQYF

D: -
J: TRBJ1-3
V: TRBV29-1
size: -
DNA: TGCAGCGTTGAAGGCACAACCTCTGGAAACACCATATATTTT
CDR3: CSVEGTTSGNTIYF

D: -
J: TRBJ2-3
V: TRBV11-2
size: -
DNA: TGTGCCAGCAGCATTTTACAGGGGACTGGGGCAGATACGCAGTATTTT
CDR3: CASSILQGTGADTQYF

D: TRBD1
J: TRBJ2-6
V: TRBV28
size: -
DNA: TGTGCCAGCAGCCCTCCTCAAGGGACAGGGCGTTCTGGGGCCAACGTCCTGACTTTC
CDR3: CASSPPQGTGRSGANVLTF

D: -
J: TRBJ1-6
V: TRBV18
size: -
DNA: TGTGCCAGCTCACCACCGGCAGGGGTAGGGTCACCCCTCCACTTT
CDR3: CASSPPAGVGSPLHF

D: TRBD2
J: TRBJ2-3
V: TRBV7-2
size: -
DNA: TGTGCCAGCAGCAGGACTAGCGGGAGGGCCGATACGCAGTATTTT
CDR3: CASSRTSGRADTQYF

D: -
J: TRBJ1-6
V: TRBV19
size: few
DNA: TGTGCCAGTAGTATCTCAGGGGTGAGCTCACCCCTCCACTTT
CDR3: CASSISGVSSPLHF

D: -
J: TRBJ1-4
V: TRBV2
size: -
DNA: TGTGCCAGCAGTGAAGCGCTGCGGGGTAGAGAAAAACTGTTTTTT
CDR3: CASSEALRGREKLFF

D: TRBD2
J: TRBJ2-3
V: TRBV4-3
size: -
DNA: TGCGCCAGCAGCCAAGCGAGCGGGGGGGTCACAGATACGCAGTATTTT
CDR3: CASSQASGGVTDTQYF

D: -
J: TRBJ1-1
V: TRBV24-1
size: -
DNA: TGTGCCACCAGTGATGATGACACGATCCGGGGGAATAAAGCTTTCTTT
CDR3: CATSDDDTIRGNKAFF

D: -
J: TRBJ2-3
V: TRBV4-2
size: -
DNA: TGTGCCAGCAGCCAAGCTCACGGGTCTAGCACAGATACGCAGTATTTT
CDR3: CASSQAHGSSTDTQYF

D: -
J: TRBJ1-2
V: TRBV7-2
size: -
DNA: TGTGCCAGCAGCTTATCCCAGGGGGGCTACACCTTC
CDR3: CASSLSQGGYTF